The sample holds one count of the clone carrying this T cell receptor (beta chain). Donation came from healthy Caucasian individuals in Russia who were aged 6 to 90. The authors isolated at least 7 million PBMCs per sample. This sample was taken from a study of blood T cells in healthy people across ages. PCR was performed a second time for roughly 7 to 12 cycles using a sample-barcoded 5' primer and a J-beta primer mix. TCRdb re-called the 5' RACE reads through MiXCR, storing one row per CDR3 protein. The top ten clones hold approximately 18% of a sample with 790,000 or so distinct CDR3 sequences, 46% of them seen once. V was pared by 6 bases and J by 3 bases, with 9 bases of the junction left unmatched. This CDR3 has 16 residues.

The receptor comes from an elderly man in good health. The chain links TRBV12-3 or TRBV12-4 to TRBJ2-3; 10 nucleotides agree with TRBD2. Sequencing input: blood. The CDR3, as DNA: TGTGCCAGCAGCCTGGGACTAGCGAGAGTAACAGATACGCAGTATTTT. This encodes CASSLGLARVTDTQYF.